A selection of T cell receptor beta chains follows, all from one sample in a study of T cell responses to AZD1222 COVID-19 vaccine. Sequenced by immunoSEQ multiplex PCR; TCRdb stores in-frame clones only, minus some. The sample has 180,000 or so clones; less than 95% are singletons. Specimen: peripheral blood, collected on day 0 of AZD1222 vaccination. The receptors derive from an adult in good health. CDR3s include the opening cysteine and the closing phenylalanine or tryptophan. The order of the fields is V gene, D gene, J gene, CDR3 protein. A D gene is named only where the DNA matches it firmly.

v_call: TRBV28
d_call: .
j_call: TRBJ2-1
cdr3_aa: CATRGPYNEQFF

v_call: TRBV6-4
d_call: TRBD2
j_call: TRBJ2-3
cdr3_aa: CASSEAGGSTDTQYF

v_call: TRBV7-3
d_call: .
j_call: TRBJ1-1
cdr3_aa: CASSLTRTTEAFF

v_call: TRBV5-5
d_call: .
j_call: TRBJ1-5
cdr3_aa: CASSLGEGPSNQPQHF

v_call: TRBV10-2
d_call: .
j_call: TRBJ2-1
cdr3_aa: CASSGLGFWYNEQFF

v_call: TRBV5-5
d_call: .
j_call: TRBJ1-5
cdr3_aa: CASSFGSYSNQPQHF

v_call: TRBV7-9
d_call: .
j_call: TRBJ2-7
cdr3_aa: CASSLGSGQTNEQYF

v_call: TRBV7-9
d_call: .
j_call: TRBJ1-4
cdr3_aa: CASSLIGSSFIEKLFF

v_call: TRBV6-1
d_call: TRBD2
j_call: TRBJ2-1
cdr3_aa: CASSVSALPGGQVDEQFF

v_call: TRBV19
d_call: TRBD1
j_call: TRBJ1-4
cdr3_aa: CASSIQGDEKLFF

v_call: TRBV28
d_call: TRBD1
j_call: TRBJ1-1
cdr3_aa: CASRAQGAGTEAFF

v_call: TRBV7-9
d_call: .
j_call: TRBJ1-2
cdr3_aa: CASSLYREAYGYTF

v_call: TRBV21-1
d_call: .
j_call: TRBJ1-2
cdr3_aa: CASSNNRVGGYTF

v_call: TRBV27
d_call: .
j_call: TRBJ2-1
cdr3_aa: CASSLKGEQFF

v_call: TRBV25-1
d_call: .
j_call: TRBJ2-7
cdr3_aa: CASSDPRGTGRDEQYF

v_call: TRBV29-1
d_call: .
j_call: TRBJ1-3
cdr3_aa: CSVDQGTRNTIYF

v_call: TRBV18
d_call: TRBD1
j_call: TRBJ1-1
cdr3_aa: CASSPKTGLGTEAFF

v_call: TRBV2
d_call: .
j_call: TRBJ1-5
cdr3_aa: CASNVGAFGDLYSNQPQHF

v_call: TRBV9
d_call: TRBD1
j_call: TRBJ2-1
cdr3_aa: CASSKGQLTNEQFF

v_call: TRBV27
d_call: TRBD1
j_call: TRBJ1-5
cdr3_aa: CASRMTGVSNQPQHF

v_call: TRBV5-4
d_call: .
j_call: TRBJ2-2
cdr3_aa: CASSVRDMNTGELFF

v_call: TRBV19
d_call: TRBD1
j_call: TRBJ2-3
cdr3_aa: CASSMRRGLPDTQYF

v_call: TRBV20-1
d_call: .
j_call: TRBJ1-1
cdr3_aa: CSASRQEEAFF

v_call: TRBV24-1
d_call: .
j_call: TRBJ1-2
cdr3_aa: CATSDKGRSGYTF

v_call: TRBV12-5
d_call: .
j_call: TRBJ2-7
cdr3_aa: CASGLVGGNYEQYF

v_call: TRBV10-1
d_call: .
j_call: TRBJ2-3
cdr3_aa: CASSESPGVSDTQYF

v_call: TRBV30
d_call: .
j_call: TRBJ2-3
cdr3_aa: CACSTDTQYF

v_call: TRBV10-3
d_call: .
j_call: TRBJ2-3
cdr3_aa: CAISRTAASTDTQYF

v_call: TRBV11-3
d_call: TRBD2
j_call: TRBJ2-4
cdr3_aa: CASSLPGLAYPHYF

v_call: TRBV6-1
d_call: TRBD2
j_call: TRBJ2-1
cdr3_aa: CASSVQTSGRYNEQFF

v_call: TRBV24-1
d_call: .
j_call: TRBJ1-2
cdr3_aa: CATSDSQGANYGYTF

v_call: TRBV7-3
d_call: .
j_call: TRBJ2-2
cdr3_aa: CASSQTGELFF

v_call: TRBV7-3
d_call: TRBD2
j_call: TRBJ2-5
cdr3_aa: CASSPTGLAGQTQYF

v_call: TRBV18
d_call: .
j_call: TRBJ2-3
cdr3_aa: CASSPDTLWRDTQYF

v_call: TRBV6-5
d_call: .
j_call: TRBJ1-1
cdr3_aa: CASDPGRYTEAFF

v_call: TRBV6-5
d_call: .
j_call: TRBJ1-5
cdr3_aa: CASSGTVNNQPQHF

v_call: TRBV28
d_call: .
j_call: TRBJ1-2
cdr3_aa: CASSLYHQRGYGYTF

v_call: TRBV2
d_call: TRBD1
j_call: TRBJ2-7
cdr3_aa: CASAGTGLGEQYF

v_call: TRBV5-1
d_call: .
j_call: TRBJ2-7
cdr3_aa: CASNGHPGEYEQYF

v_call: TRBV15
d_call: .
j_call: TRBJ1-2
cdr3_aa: CATRPLGRAYGYTF

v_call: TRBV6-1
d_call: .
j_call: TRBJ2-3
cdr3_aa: CASSEYVVSSTDTQYF

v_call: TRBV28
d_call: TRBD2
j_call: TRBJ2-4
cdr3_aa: CASSPFGPGLAGQNPKNIQYF

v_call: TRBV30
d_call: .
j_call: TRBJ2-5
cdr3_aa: CAWSKSGAQETQYF

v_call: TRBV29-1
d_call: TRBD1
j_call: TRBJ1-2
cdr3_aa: CSVYRGVNYGYTF

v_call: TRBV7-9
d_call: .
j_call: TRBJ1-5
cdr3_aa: CASSLPRGPQHF

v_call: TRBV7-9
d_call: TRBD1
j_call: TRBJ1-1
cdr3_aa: CASSPRQGTEAFF

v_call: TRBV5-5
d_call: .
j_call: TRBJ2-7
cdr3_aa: CASTLSGEEDYEQYF

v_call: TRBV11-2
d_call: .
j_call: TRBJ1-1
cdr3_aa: CASSPTGAPGKGTEAFF